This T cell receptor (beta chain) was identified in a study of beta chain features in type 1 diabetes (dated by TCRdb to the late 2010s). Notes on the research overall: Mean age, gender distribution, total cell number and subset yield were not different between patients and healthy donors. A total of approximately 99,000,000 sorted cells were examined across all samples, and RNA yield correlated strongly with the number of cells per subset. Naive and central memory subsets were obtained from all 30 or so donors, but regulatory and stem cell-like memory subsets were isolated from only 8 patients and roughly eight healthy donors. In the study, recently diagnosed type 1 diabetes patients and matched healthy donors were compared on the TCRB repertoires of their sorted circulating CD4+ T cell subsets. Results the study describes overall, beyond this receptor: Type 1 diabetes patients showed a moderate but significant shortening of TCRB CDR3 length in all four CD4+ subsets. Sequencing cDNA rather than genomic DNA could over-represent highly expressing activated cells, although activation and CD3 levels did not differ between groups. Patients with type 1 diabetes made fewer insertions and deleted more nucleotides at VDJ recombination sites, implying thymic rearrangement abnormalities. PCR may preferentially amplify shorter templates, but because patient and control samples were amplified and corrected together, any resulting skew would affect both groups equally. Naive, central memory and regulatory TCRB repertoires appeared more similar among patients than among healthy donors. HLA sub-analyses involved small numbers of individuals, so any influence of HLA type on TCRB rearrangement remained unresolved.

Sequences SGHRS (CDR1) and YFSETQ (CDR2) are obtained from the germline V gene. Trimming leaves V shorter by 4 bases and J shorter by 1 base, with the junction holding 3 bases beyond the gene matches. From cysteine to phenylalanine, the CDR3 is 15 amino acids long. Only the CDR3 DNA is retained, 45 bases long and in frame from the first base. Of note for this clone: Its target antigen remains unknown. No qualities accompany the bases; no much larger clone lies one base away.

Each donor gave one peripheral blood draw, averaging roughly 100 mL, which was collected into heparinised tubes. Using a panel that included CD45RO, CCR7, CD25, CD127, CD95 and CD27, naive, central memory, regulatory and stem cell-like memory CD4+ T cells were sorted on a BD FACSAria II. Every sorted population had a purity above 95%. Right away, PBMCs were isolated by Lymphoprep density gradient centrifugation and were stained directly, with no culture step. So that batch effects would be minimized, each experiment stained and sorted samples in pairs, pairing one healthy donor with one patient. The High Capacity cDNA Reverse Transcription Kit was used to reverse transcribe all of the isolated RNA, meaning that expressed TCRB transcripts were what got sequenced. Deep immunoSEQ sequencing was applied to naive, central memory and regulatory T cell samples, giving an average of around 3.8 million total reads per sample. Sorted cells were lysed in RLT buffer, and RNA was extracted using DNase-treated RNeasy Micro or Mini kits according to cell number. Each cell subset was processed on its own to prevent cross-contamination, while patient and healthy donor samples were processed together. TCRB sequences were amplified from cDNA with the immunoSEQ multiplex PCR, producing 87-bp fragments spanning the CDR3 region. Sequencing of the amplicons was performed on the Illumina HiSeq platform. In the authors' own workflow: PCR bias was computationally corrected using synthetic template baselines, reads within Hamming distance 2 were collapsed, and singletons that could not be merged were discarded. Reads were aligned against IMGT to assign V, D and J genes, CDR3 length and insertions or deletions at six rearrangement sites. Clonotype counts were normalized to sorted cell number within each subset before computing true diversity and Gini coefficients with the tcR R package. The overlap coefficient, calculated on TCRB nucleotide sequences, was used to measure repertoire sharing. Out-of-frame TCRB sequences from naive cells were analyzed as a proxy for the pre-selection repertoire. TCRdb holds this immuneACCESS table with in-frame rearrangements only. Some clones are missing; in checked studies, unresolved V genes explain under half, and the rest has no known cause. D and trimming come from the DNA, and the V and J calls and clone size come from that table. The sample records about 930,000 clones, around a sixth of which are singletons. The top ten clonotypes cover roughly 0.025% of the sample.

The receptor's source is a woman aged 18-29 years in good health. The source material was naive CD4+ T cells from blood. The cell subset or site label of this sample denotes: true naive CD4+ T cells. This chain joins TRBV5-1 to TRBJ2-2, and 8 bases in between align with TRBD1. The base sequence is TGCGCCAGCAGCATCGGACAGGGGAACACCGGGGAGCTGTTTTTT. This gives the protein CASSIGQGNTGELFF.